The T cell receptor (beta chain) under discussion was sequenced for a study of OX40 agonist ivuxolimab in advanced cancers. Study as a whole: All patients had ivuxolimab intravenously every 2 weeks at 0.01 to 10 mg/kg.

Findings of the study overall: Clones of CD4+ and CD8+ blood T cells grew by week 6 at doses of 0.1 to 3.0 mg/kg. A proportion of nonresponders additionally exhibited low normalized T-cell clonal expansion.

As to this clone: Its antigen is undetermined.

Germline V CDR1 and CDR2: SQVTM, ANQGSEA. This CDR3 has 13 residues. V shed 5 bases and J shed 4 bases, with 12 bases lying between them. Assay: immunoSEQ multiplex PCR; the TCRdb copy retains only in-frame clones and omits some. The sample comprises tens of thousands of clones, approximately 90% of which are singletons, and 11% rests with the top ten. This receptor was taken from an adult with an advanced solid tumor such as melanoma, head and neck, liver or kidney cancer. Sample: CD4+ or CD8+ T cells sorted from blood, taken in a trial of the OX40 agonist ivuxolimab. The J gene is TRBJ2-1, the V gene TRBV29-1; a weak D match, TRBD1 (6 bases). The CDR3, as DNA: TGCAGCGTTCGGCCAGGGGCTTACAATGAGCAGTTCTTC. It codes for CSVRPGAYNEQFF.